This is a list of T cell receptor beta chains from one sample in a study of blood T cell repertoires in COVID-19. The assay was immunoSEQ multiplex PCR, and TCRdb's table has in-frame clones only and misses some. The sample has about 150,000 clones; about 85% are singletons. The sequenced sample consisted of peripheral blood. The receptor set was obtained from a man aged 55-75 years with COVID-19, enrolled during active disease. Each CDR3 is given with its conserved first and last residue. The order of the fields is D gene, J gene, CDR3 length, V gene, clone size, CDR3 protein, CDR3 DNA. A D gene is named only where the DNA matches it firmly. Only part of the rows carry a size: once, few, many, or a class if the clone is expanded.

D gene: TRBD1; J gene: TRBJ2-2; CDR3 length: 16; V gene: TRBV15; clone size: .; CDR3 protein: CATSRDRQGAAGELFF; CDR3 DNA: TGTGCCACCAGCAGAGATAGACAGGGGGCAGCCGGGGAGCTGTTTTTT
D gene: .; J gene: TRBJ1-6; CDR3 length: 12; V gene: TRBV7-8; clone size: .; CDR3 protein: CASSFNRETLHF; CDR3 DNA: TGTGCCAGCAGCTTCAATAGGGAGACCCTCCACTTT
D gene: .; J gene: TRBJ1-1; CDR3 length: 15; V gene: TRBV6-6; clone size: .; CDR3 protein: CASSYPRTGDTEAFF; CDR3 DNA: TGTGCCAGCAGTTACCCGCGGACGGGGGACACTGAAGCTTTCTTT
D gene: .; J gene: TRBJ1-3; CDR3 length: 15; V gene: TRBV6-2/TRBV6-3; clone size: .; CDR3 protein: CASSYLGNPGNTIYF; CDR3 DNA: TGTGCCAGCAGTTACCTCGGGAATCCTGGAAACACCATATATTTT
D gene: .; J gene: TRBJ2-7; CDR3 length: 15; V gene: TRBV14; clone size: .; CDR3 protein: CASSQNAFGAYEQYF; CDR3 DNA: TGTGCCAGCAGCCAAAACGCGTTCGGAGCCTACGAGCAGTACTTC
D gene: TRBD1; J gene: TRBJ2-7; CDR3 length: 15; V gene: TRBV19; clone size: .; CDR3 protein: CASSRPTGASYEQYF; CDR3 DNA: TGTGCCAGTAGCCGCCCCACAGGGGCCTCCTACGAGCAGTACTTC
D gene: .; J gene: TRBJ1-1; CDR3 length: 15; V gene: TRBV27; clone size: .; CDR3 protein: CATLSTADRGGEAFF; CDR3 DNA: TGTGCCACCCTGTCGACAGCTGACCGGGGGGGTGAAGCTTTCTTT
D gene: .; J gene: TRBJ1-1; CDR3 length: 13; V gene: TRBV12-3/TRBV12-4; clone size: few; CDR3 protein: CASTARLNTEAFF; CDR3 DNA: TGTGCCAGCACCGCTAGATTAAACACTGAAGCTTTCTTT
D gene: TRBD1; J gene: TRBJ1-1; CDR3 length: 14; V gene: TRBV19; clone size: .; CDR3 protein: CANTRQGIWTEAFF; CDR3 DNA: TGTGCCAATACTAGACAGGGGATCTGGACTGAAGCTTTCTTT
D gene: .; J gene: TRBJ1-2; CDR3 length: 12; V gene: TRBV29-1; clone size: .; CDR3 protein: CSVADTYYGYTF; CDR3 DNA: TGCAGCGTTGCGGACACATACTATGGCTACACCTTC
D gene: .; J gene: TRBJ1-5; CDR3 length: 14; V gene: TRBV15; clone size: .; CDR3 protein: CATSSGGGNQPQHF; CDR3 DNA: TGTGCCACCAGCAGTGGAGGGGGCAATCAGCCCCAGCATTTT
D gene: TRBD1; J gene: TRBJ1-6; CDR3 length: 15; V gene: TRBV6-5; clone size: once; CDR3 protein: CASSVSGTGLSPLHF; CDR3 DNA: TGTGCCAGCAGCGTCTCAGGGACAGGTCTTTCACCCCTCCACTTT
D gene: .; J gene: TRBJ2-1; CDR3 length: 13; V gene: TRBV27; clone size: .; CDR3 protein: CASSSDLNNEQFF; CDR3 DNA: TGTGCCAGCAGTTCGGACTTAAACAATGAGCAGTTCTTC
D gene: TRBD1; J gene: TRBJ1-1; CDR3 length: 13; V gene: TRBV7-9; clone size: once; CDR3 protein: CASSSQGATEAFF; CDR3 DNA: TGTGCCAGCAGTAGTCAGGGGGCCACTGAAGCTTTCTTT
D gene: TRBD1; J gene: TRBJ1-5; CDR3 length: 17; V gene: TRBV30; clone size: .; CDR3 protein: CAWSEDRAKPGNQPQHF; CDR3 DNA: TGTGCCTGGAGTGAGGACAGGGCAAAACCCGGCAATCAGCCCCAGCATTTT
D gene: .; J gene: TRBJ1-5; CDR3 length: 15; V gene: TRBV30; clone size: few; CDR3 protein: CASSTPGQTNQPQHF; CDR3 DNA: TGTGCCTCCTCTACCCCTGGGCAGACCAATCAGCCCCAGCATTTT
D gene: TRBD1; J gene: TRBJ2-3; CDR3 length: 17; V gene: TRBV7-9; clone size: .; CDR3 protein: CASSLGGTGGILDTQYF; CDR3 DNA: TGTGCCAGCAGCTTAGGAGGGACAGGGGGGATTCTAGATACGCAGTATTTT
D gene: .; J gene: TRBJ1-1; CDR3 length: 14; V gene: TRBV10-3; clone size: .; CDR3 protein: CAISDDTMNTEAFF; CDR3 DNA: TGTGCCATCAGTGATGACACCATGAACACTGAAGCTTTCTTT
D gene: TRBD1; J gene: TRBJ2-7; CDR3 length: 14; V gene: TRBV2; clone size: .; CDR3 protein: CASSGTGGMNEQYF; CDR3 DNA: TGTGCCAGCAGTGGGACAGGGGGCATGAACGAGCAGTACTTC
D gene: .; J gene: TRBJ2-3; CDR3 length: 15; V gene: TRBV6-1; clone size: once; CDR3 protein: CASSEALLYTDTQYF; CDR3 DNA: TGTGCCAGCAGTGAAGCCCTCCTTTACACAGATACGCAGTATTTT
D gene: .; J gene: TRBJ1-4; CDR3 length: 14; V gene: TRBV5-5; clone size: .; CDR3 protein: CASRLETTNEKLFF; CDR3 DNA: TGTGCCAGCAGACTAGAGACAACTAATGAAAAACTGTTTTTT
D gene: TRBD2; J gene: TRBJ2-1; CDR3 length: 15; V gene: TRBV4-2; clone size: .; CDR3 protein: CASSQASGSFNEQFF; CDR3 DNA: TGTGCCAGCAGCCAAGCTAGCGGGAGTTTCAATGAGCAGTTCTTC
D gene: TRBD2; J gene: TRBJ2-2; CDR3 length: 15; V gene: TRBV4-3; clone size: .; CDR3 protein: CASRSLAGEAGELFF; CDR3 DNA: TGCGCCAGCAGGTCTCTAGCGGGAGAGGCCGGGGAGCTGTTTTTT
D gene: .; J gene: TRBJ1-4; CDR3 length: 14; V gene: TRBV28; clone size: .; CDR3 protein: CASSQAPINEKLFF; CDR3 DNA: TGTGCCAGCAGCCAGGCCCCGATTAATGAAAAACTGTTTTTT
D gene: TRBD1; J gene: TRBJ1-2; CDR3 length: 17; V gene: TRBV5-6; clone size: .; CDR3 protein: CASSLETGGHTDYGYTF; CDR3 DNA: TGTGCCAGCAGCTTAGAGACAGGGGGGCATACGGACTATGGCTACACCTTC
D gene: TRBD2; J gene: TRBJ2-2; CDR3 length: 17; V gene: TRBV14; clone size: .; CDR3 protein: CASSQVPLAGDTGELFF; CDR3 DNA: TGTGCCAGCAGCCAAGTACCACTAGCGGGAGACACCGGGGAGCTGTTTTTT
D gene: TRBD1; J gene: TRBJ1-3; CDR3 length: 18; V gene: TRBV6-2/TRBV6-3; clone size: .; CDR3 protein: CASSYGTGGSSSGNTIYF; CDR3 DNA: TGTGCCAGCAGTTACGGGACAGGAGGAAGCTCTTCCGGAAACACCATATATTTT
D gene: TRBD1; J gene: TRBJ1-2; CDR3 length: 15; V gene: TRBV28; clone size: .; CDR3 protein: CASSLVGTASYGYTF; CDR3 DNA: TGTGCCAGCAGTTTAGTGGGGACAGCGTCCTATGGCTACACCTTC
D gene: TRBD1; J gene: TRBJ2-6; CDR3 length: 18; V gene: TRBV4-3; clone size: few; CDR3 protein: CASSQGPQGDPGANVLTF; CDR3 DNA: TGCGCCAGCAGCCAAGGCCCACAGGGGGATCCTGGGGCCAACGTCCTGACTTTC
D gene: .; J gene: TRBJ1-3; CDR3 length: 13; V gene: TRBV29-1; clone size: .; CDR3 protein: CSVGKPGGNTIYF; CDR3 DNA: TGCAGCGTTGGCAAACCGGGGGGAAACACCATATATTTT
D gene: .; J gene: TRBJ2-7; CDR3 length: 15; V gene: TRBV18; clone size: .; CDR3 protein: CASSPFTGSSYEQYF; CDR3 DNA: TGTGCCAGCTCCCCTTTTACAGGGAGCTCCTACGAGCAGTACTTC
D gene: TRBD1; J gene: TRBJ1-6; CDR3 length: 15; V gene: TRBV9; clone size: few; CDR3 protein: CASSPPGTGLSPLHF; CDR3 DNA: TGTGCCAGCAGCCCCCCCGGGACAGGGCTTTCACCCCTCCACTTT
D gene: .; J gene: TRBJ2-4; CDR3 length: 15; V gene: TRBV9; clone size: .; CDR3 protein: CASSGGEDLRTIQYF; CDR3 DNA: TGTGCCAGCAGCGGGGGAGAGGATCTCCGGACCATTCAGTACTTC
D gene: .; J gene: TRBJ2-4; CDR3 length: 12; V gene: TRBV18; clone size: few; CDR3 protein: CASLNSQNIQYF; CDR3 DNA: TGTGCCAGCTTAAACAGCCAAAACATTCAGTACTTC
D gene: .; J gene: TRBJ1-3; CDR3 length: 17; V gene: TRBV19; clone size: .; CDR3 protein: CASSIGRRGTSGNTIYF; CDR3 DNA: TGTGCCAGTAGTATCGGCCGCAGGGGAACGTCTGGAAACACCATATATTTT
D gene: .; J gene: TRBJ2-5; CDR3 length: 17; V gene: TRBV7-9; clone size: .; CDR3 protein: CASSFRRGTRESETQYF; CDR3 DNA: TGTGCCAGCAGCTTTAGGCGGGGGACACGGGAATCAGAGACCCAGTACTTC
D gene: TRBD2; J gene: TRBJ2-3; CDR3 length: 16; V gene: TRBV11-1; clone size: .; CDR3 protein: CASSVRLAGAGDTQYF; CDR3 DNA: TGTGCCAGCAGTGTGAGGCTAGCGGGGGCGGGAGATACGCAGTATTTT
D gene: TRBD1; J gene: TRBJ1-1; CDR3 length: 15; V gene: TRBV27; clone size: .; CDR3 protein: CASRETGTVNTEAFF; CDR3 DNA: TGTGCCAGCAGAGAAACCGGGACAGTGAACACTGAAGCTTTCTTT
D gene: .; J gene: TRBJ1-5; CDR3 length: 15; V gene: TRBV6-5; clone size: .; CDR3 protein: CASRGGLSSNQPQHF; CDR3 DNA: TGTGCCAGCAGGGGGGGGTTATCGAGCAATCAGCCCCAGCATTTT
D gene: .; J gene: TRBJ1-2; CDR3 length: 17; V gene: TRBV7-2; clone size: .; CDR3 protein: CASSLEYAGLANYGYTF; CDR3 DNA: TGTGCCAGCAGCTTAGAGTATGCGGGGTTAGCTAACTATGGCTACACCTTC
D gene: .; J gene: TRBJ2-7; CDR3 length: 16; V gene: TRBV7-6; clone size: .; CDR3 protein: CASSLSVTGLFSEQYF; CDR3 DNA: TGTGCCAGCAGCTTAAGTGTGACAGGCCTCTTCTCCGAGCAGTACTTC
D gene: .; J gene: TRBJ2-3; CDR3 length: 16; V gene: TRBV15; clone size: .; CDR3 protein: CATSSLNGGGTDTQYF; CDR3 DNA: TGTGCCACCAGCTCGTTAAACGGCGGAGGCACAGATACGCAGTATTTT
D gene: .; J gene: TRBJ1-3; CDR3 length: 15; V gene: TRBV6-6; clone size: .; CDR3 protein: CASSYSQGTGNTIYF; CDR3 DNA: TGTGCCAGCAGTTACTCCCAGGGAACCGGAAACACCATATATTTT
D gene: TRBD1; J gene: TRBJ1-3; CDR3 length: 15; V gene: TRBV9; clone size: .; CDR3 protein: CASSGQGYSGNTIYF; CDR3 DNA: TGTGCCAGCAGCGGACAGGGCTACTCTGGAAACACCATATATTTT
D gene: TRBD1; J gene: TRBJ2-1; CDR3 length: 17; V gene: TRBV18; clone size: .; CDR3 protein: CASSPPGQGLSYNEQFF; CDR3 DNA: TGTGCCAGCTCACCTCCGGGACAGGGGTTGTCCTACAATGAGCAGTTCTTC
D gene: .; J gene: TRBJ1-1; CDR3 length: 15; V gene: TRBV10-3; clone size: once; CDR3 protein: CAISESSSGLTEAFF; CDR3 DNA: TGTGCCATCAGTGAGTCGTCATCGGGTTTGACTGAAGCTTTCTTT
D gene: TRBD2; J gene: TRBJ2-7; CDR3 length: 14; V gene: TRBV6-6; clone size: .; CDR3 protein: CASIPAGGYGEQYF; CDR3 DNA: TGTGCCAGCATCCCAGCGGGAGGGTACGGCGAGCAGTACTTC
D gene: .; J gene: TRBJ1-5; CDR3 length: 15; V gene: TRBV19; clone size: few; CDR3 protein: CASSTTGYSNQPQHF; CDR3 DNA: TGTGCCAGTAGCACTACAGGTTATAGCAATCAGCCCCAGCATTTT
D gene: TRBD1; J gene: TRBJ2-5; CDR3 length: 15; V gene: TRBV4-1; clone size: .; CDR3 protein: CASSQPDRVGETQYF; CDR3 DNA: TGCGCCAGCAGCCAACCTGACAGGGTGGGGGAGACCCAGTACTTC
D gene: .; J gene: TRBJ1-2; CDR3 length: 16; V gene: TRBV5-3; clone size: once; CDR3 protein: CARSFTNRRGGDGYTF; CDR3 DNA: TGTGCCAGAAGCTTCACGAACCGAAGGGGGGGCGATGGCTACACCTTC
D gene: TRBD2; J gene: TRBJ2-7; CDR3 length: 14; V gene: TRBV7-3; clone size: .; CDR3 protein: CASSLTSGSMEQYF; CDR3 DNA: TGTGCCAGCAGCTTAACTAGCGGGTCTATGGAGCAGTACTTC
D gene: TRBD2; J gene: TRBJ2-7; CDR3 length: 15; V gene: TRBV9; clone size: once; CDR3 protein: CASSVSSGRAYEQYF; CDR3 DNA: TGTGCCAGCAGCGTCTCCAGCGGGAGGGCTTACGAGCAGTACTTC
D gene: TRBD1; J gene: TRBJ1-1; CDR3 length: 14; V gene: TRBV19; clone size: .; CDR3 protein: CASSTQGTGTEAFF; CDR3 DNA: TGTGCCAGTAGTACGCAAGGGACAGGGACTGAAGCTTTCTTT